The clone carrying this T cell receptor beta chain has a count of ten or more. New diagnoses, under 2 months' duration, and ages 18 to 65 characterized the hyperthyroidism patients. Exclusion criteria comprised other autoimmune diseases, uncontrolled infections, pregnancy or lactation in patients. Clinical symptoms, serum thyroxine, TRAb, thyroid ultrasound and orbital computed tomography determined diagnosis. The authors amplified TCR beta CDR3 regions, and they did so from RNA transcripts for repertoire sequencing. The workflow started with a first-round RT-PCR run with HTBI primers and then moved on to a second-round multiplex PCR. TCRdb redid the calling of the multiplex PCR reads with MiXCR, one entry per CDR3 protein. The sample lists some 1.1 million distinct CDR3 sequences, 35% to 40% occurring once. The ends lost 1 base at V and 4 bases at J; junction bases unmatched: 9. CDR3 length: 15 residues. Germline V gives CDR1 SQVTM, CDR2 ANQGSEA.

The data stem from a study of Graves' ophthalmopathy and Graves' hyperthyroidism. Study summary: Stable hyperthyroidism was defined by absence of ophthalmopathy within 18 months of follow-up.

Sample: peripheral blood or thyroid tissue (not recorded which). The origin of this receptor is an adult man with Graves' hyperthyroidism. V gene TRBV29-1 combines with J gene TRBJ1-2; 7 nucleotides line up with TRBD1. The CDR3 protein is CSVEGLGQAAYGYTF. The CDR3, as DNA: TGCAGCGTTGAAGGCCTTGGACAGGCGGCCTATGGCTACACCTTC.